Presented here are 22 T cell receptor beta chains from one specimen sequenced in a study of shared clonotypes between healthy human individuals. CD45RO negativity and positive selection for CCR7 defined naive CD8 cells, a population that excluded terminally differentiated effector memory CD45RA+ cells. Sequencing was performed with immunoSEQ multiplex PCR; in TCRdb, only in-frame clones are kept and a portion is missing. The table includes about 2.1 million clones, roughly 91% detected once. The sample was naive CD8+ T cells from PBMCs. The receptors shown here come from a man between 18 and 29 years old in good health. Some clones in this sample may be carry-over from other donors' samples.

This chain connects TRBV9 to TRBJ2-7, with D perhaps matching TRBD2 (5 bases). Germline V gene sequence: CDR1 SGDLS, CDR2 YYNGEE. V gave up 0 bases and J gave up 5 bases, with 18 bases separating them. The CDR3 is 16 amino acids. The CDR3 nucleotides are TGTGCCAGCAGCGTAGAAGGACGGTACGGGATAGACGAGCAGTACTTC. It is translated as CASSVEGRYGIDEQYF.

The chain carries TRBV10-2 and TRBJ1-6; D call uncertain. Germline CDR1 is WSHSY and CDR2 is SAAADI. V was trimmed by 6 bases and J by 10 bases, leaving 13 bases between them. The CDR3 has 13 residues. Written as DNA, the CDR3 is TGCGCCAGCAGAACCGAAGGGCGATCACCCCTCCACTTT. Amino acid sequence: CASRTEGRSPLHF.

The chain uses TRBV6-5 and TRBJ2-2; D ambiguous. Germline V gene sequence: CDR1 MNHEY, CDR2 SVGAGI. V lost 2 bases and J 2 bases, leaving 6 bases between the germline ends. The CDR3 spans 14 residues. CDR3 nucleotides: TGTGCCAGCAGTTACGCCTACAACACCGGGGAGCTGTTTTTT. This codes for CASSYAYNTGELFF.

This clone was detected once. CDR3 protein: CASHSGTSGSTDTQYF. The CDR3 DNA follows: TGTGCCAGTCATTCCGGGACTAGCGGGAGCACAGATACGCAGTATTTT. This chain links TRBV27 with TRBJ2-3, with 12 bases matching TRBD2. The length of the CDR3 is 16 residues. Per the germline V gene, CDR1 is MNHEY and CDR2 is SMNVEV (reference sequence). V was pared by 9 bases and J by 0 bases, with 7 bases of the junction left unmatched.

The rearrangement uses TRBV7-9 and TRBJ1-5; D unclear. The CDR3 is made up of 13 amino acids. V dropped 2 bases and J dropped 6 bases, with 8 bases sitting between them. CDR1 and CDR2 (germline): SEHNR, FQNEAQ (reference sequence). The CDR3 sequence: CASSLWAGQPQHF. The CDR3, as DNA: TGTGCCAGCAGCTTATGGGCAGGTCAGCCCCAGCATTTT. Filled out from reference TRBV7-9 and TRBJ1-5, the complete variable domain reads DTGVSQNPRHKITKRGQNVTFRCDPISEHNRLYWYRQTLGQGPEFLTYFQNEAQLEKSRLLSDRFSAERPKGSFSTLEIQRTEQGDSAMYLCASSLWAGQPQHFGDGTRLSIL.

The chain is built from TRBV10-2 and TRBJ2-7, with D tentatively TRBD2 (5 bases). V lost 3 bases and J 3 bases, leaving 15 bases between the germline ends. CDR1 is WSHSY and CDR2 is SAAADI in the germline V gene. This CDR3 spans 15 amino acids. CDR3 amino acids: CASSEGRVGNYEQYF. For the CDR3, the DNA is TGCGCCAGCAGTGAAGGGCGGGTCGGAAACTACGAGCAGTACTTC.

This clone was found a few times. The V and J genes are TRBV11-2 and TRBJ1-1; D remains unclear. CDR3 length: 11 amino acids. The V end was cut by 7 bases, the J end by 5 bases, with 8 bases between. Germline CDR1 SGHAT, CDR2 FQNNGV. CDR3 sequence (DNA): TGTGCCAGCATCAGCGGGACTGAAGCTTTCTTT. This sequence encodes CASISGTEAFF.

The chain uses TRBV4-1 and TRBJ2-1; D perhaps matches TRBD2 (5 bases). V gave up 0 bases and J gave up 4 bases, with 13 bases separating them. This CDR3 comprises 16 residues. CDR1 is MGHRA, CDR2 YSYEKL, per germline. CDR3 region: CASSQDRRYPYNEQFF. CDR3 DNA: TGCGCCAGCAGCCAAGATCGGAGGTATCCTTACAATGAGCAGTTCTTC.

This chain joins TRBV6-5 and TRBJ1-2; D gene uncertain. Trimming took 0 bases from V and 4 from J, leaving 9 bases between them. The CDR3 runs to 14 residues. Germline assignment: CDR1 MNHEY and CDR2 SVGAGI. CDR3: CASSYSVWTYGYTF. The CDR3 DNA sequence: TGTGCCAGCAGTTACTCGGTCTGGACCTATGGCTACACCTTC.

The chain links TRBV4-1 to TRBJ2-3; D might be TRBD1 (7 bases). Germline assignment: CDR1 MGHRA and CDR2 YSYEKL. Trimming shortened V by 0 bases and J by 4 bases, and 17 bases separated the two germline ends. The CDR3 extends over 17 amino acids. CDR3 sequence reads: CASSQETGRYVADTQYF. DNA for the CDR3: TGCGCCAGCAGCCAAGAGACAGGGAGGTATGTGGCAGATACGCAGTATTTT.

The V and J genes are TRBV7-9 and TRBJ2-1; D is unclear. V lost 6 bases and J lost 5, with 14 bases in between. The germline V gene has CDR1 SEHNR and CDR2 FQNEAQ (reference sequence). The CDR3 spans 14 residues. CDR3 in amino acids: CASRPDSRNNEQFF. The CDR3 bases are TGTGCCAGCAGACCTGATAGTCGCAACAATGAGCAGTTCTTC.

This chain links TRBV11-2 with TRBJ2-7; 7 bases match TRBD1. V lost 4 bases, J lost 3 bases, and 15 bases stayed unmatched. There are 17 residues in the CDR3. Germline V lookup: CDR1 SGHAT, CDR2 FQNNGV. Here the CDR3 DNA reads TGTGCCAGCAGCTCGACTTACGCTGGGACAGCTAGCTACGAGCAGTACTTC. Protein sequence: CASSSTYAGTASYEQYF.

The chain is built from TRBV29-1 and TRBJ1-1; maybe TRBD1 (6 bases). CDR3 length: 12 amino acids. V shed 7 bases and J shed 5 bases, with 14 bases lying between them. The germline gives CDR1 SQVTM, CDR2 ANQGSEA. The CDR3 reads CSDGGGGTEAFF. The CDR3 bases are TGCAGCGACGGAGGGGGGGGAACTGAAGCTTTCTTT.

The chain combines TRBV4-1 with TRBJ2-2, with 7 bases that match TRBD2. J was trimmed by 7 bases and V by 2 bases; bases with no gene match: 16. Germline V gives CDR1 MGHRA, CDR2 YSYEKL. The CDR3 spans 18 residues. CDR3 loop: CASSQKRGGSGYGGELFF. The CDR3 DNA reads TGCGCCAGCAGCCAAAAGAGAGGCGGGAGTGGTTATGGCGGGGAGCTGTTTTTT.

This chain connects TRBV7-9 to TRBJ2-5; D may be TRBD2 (6 bases). Germline V gene lookup returns CDR1 SEHNR and CDR2 FQNEAQ (reference sequence). The CDR3 contains 14 residues. Deletions cut 5 bases from V and 1 base from J, with 11 bases between. The CDR3 DNA sequence: TGTGCCAGCAGCCTGGACTACCTCCAAGAGACCCAGTACTTC. Protein: CASSLDYLQETQYF. Using reference TRBV7-9 and TRBJ2-5 for the parts outside the CDR3, the full variable domain is DTGVSQNPRHKITKRGQNVTFRCDPISEHNRLYWYRQTLGQGPEFLTYFQNEAQLEKSRLLSDRFSAERPKGSFSTLEIQRTEQGDSAMYLCASSLDYLQETQYFGPGTRLLVL.

The rearrangement links TRBV29-1 to TRBJ1-2; tentative D call: TRBD1 (6 bases). Between the trimmed V and J ends, which lost 5 bases and 4 bases, there was a span of 11 bases. From germline, CDR1 is SQVTM and CDR2 ANQGSEA. The CDR3 is 12 amino acids. CDR3 protein: CSVPSTGYGYTF. The CDR3 nucleotides read TGCAGCGTTCCTTCGACAGGCTATGGCTACACCTTC.

The genes are TRBV11-2 and TRBJ2-2; the match to TRBD2 covers 9 bases. The CDR3 is made up of 19 amino acids. The junction had 14 bases not matched to a gene; V was cut back by 1 base and J by 5 bases. CDR1 and CDR2 from the germline V gene are SGHAT and FQNNGV. The DNA for the CDR3 is TGTGCCAGCAGCTTAGGGGGAAGCGGGAGGTCAACTAAAACCGGGGAGCTGTTTTTT. Translation gives CASSLGGSGRSTKTGELFF.

The genes are TRBV12-5 and TRBJ2-6; no reliable D call. This CDR3 region has 12 residues. CDR1 LGHNT and CDR2 FRNRAP come from the germline V gene. Here the CDR3 DNA reads TGTGCCCCTATCTCTGGGGCCAACGTCCTGACTTTC. It encodes CAPISGANVLTF.

The rearrangement links TRBV28 to TRBJ2-7; TRBD1 is a possible D gene (5 bases). There are 13 residues in the CDR3. Trimming removed 10 bases from V and 4 bases from J, with 17 bases in between. Germline V gives CDR1 MDHEN, CDR2 SYDVKM. CDR3 in DNA: TGTGCCACCCAACAGGCAGGGCCTTACGAGCAGTACTTC. Translation: CATQQAGPYEQYF.

In nucleotides, the CDR3 is TGTGCCAGTAGTATAGATCGGGAGGGCAGAGCCAATGAGCAGTTCTTC. Encoded protein: CASSIDREGRANEQFF. V and J are TRBV19 and TRBJ2-1; 8 nucleotides line up with TRBD2. The CDR3 length is 16 residues. In germline, CDR1 is LNHDA, CDR2 SQIVND (reference sequence). V shed 0 bases, J shed 6 bases, and the junction held 7 bases outside the gene matches.

The chain couples TRBV7-8 to TRBJ2-7; 7 bases map to TRBD1. V was pared by 5 bases and J by 3 bases, with 10 bases of the junction left unmatched. Germline lookup yields CDR1 SGHVS and CDR2 FQNEAQ. The CDR3 consists of 15 residues. The DNA for the CDR3 is TGTGCCAGCAGCGAAACCGGGACAGCATACTACGAGCAGTACTTC. It specifies CASSETGTAYYEQYF.

The genes are TRBV11-2 and TRBJ1-1; perhaps TRBD1 as D (5 bases). The CDR3 consists of 14 residues. Per the germline V gene, CDR1 is SGHAT and CDR2 is FQNNGV. The V and J ends lost 5 bases and 1 base respectively, with 11 bases between them. CDR3 region: CASSQWGTNTEAFF. In DNA, the CDR3 is TGTGCCAGCAGCCAATGGGGCACGAACACTGAAGCTTTCTTT. The variable domain in full, completed from reference TRBV11-2 and TRBJ1-1, reads EAGVAQSPRYKIIEKRQSVAFWCNPISGHATLYWYQQILGQGPKLLIQFQNNGVVDDSQLPKDRFSAERLKGVDSTLKIQPAKLEDSAVYLCASSQWGTNTEAFFGQGTRLTVV.